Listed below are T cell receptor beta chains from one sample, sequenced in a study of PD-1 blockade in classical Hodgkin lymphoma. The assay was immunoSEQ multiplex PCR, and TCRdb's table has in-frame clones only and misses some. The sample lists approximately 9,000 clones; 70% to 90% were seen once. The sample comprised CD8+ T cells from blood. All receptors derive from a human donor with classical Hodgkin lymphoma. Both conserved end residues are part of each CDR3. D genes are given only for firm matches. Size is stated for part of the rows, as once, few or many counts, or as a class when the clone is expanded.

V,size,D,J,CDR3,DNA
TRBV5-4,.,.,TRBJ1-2,CASSLPETNYGYTF,TGTGCCAGCAGCTTGCCCGAAACTAACTATGGCTACACCTTC
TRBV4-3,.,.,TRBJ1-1,CASSLEGPTEAFF,TGCGCCAGCAGCCTCGAAGGTCCCACTGAAGCTTTCTTT
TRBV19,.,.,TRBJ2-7,CASSISGTFGNEQYF,TGTGCCAGTAGTATTTCCGGGACCTTTGGGAACGAGCAGTACTTC
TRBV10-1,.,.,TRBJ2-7,CASSSGRVGVGEQYF,TGCGCCAGCAGCTCTGGAAGGGTTGGGGTCGGGGAGCAGTACTTC
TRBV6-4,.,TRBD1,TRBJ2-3,CASSTGVETDTQYF,TGTGCCAGCAGCACAGGGGTTGAGACAGATACGCAGTATTTT
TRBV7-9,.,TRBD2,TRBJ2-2,CASSQRTSGANTGELFF,TGTGCCAGCAGCCAAAGGACTAGCGGGGCGAACACCGGGGAGCTGTTTTTT
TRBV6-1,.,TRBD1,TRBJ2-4,CASSGPGQGWSLAKNIQYF,TGTGCCAGCAGTGGACCGGGACAGGGATGGAGTCTAGCCAAAAACATTCAGTACTTC
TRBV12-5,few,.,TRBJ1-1,CASGLARGTEAFF,TGTGCTAGTGGTTTGGCCAGGGGCACTGAAGCTTTCTTT
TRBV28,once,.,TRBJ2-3,CAASFVSGTDTQYF,TGTGCCGCCTCCTTCGTCTCTGGCACAGATACGCAGTATTTT
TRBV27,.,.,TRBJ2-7,CASSPHQTGSYEQYF,TGTGCCAGCAGTCCGCACCAAACAGGGTCCTACGAGCAGTACTTC
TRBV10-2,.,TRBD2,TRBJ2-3,CASRTGGIKETSTDTQYF,TGCGCCAGCCGTACCGGGGGGATAAAAGAAACTAGCACAGATACGCAGTATTTT
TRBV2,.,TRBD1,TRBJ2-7,CASSAPDRGRDEQYF,TGTGCCAGCAGTGCCCCGGACAGGGGGAGGGACGAGCAGTACTTC
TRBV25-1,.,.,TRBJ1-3,CASSGNTIYF,TGTGCCAGCAGTGGCAACACCATATATTTT
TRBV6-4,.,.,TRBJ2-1,CASTFCRDPISDEQFF,TGTGCCAGCACCTTCTGCCGGGACCCTATTTCAGATGAGCAGTTCTTC
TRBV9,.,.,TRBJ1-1,CASSARIGISEAFF,TGTGCCAGCAGCGCCCGAATAGGGATTTCTGAAGCTTTCTTT
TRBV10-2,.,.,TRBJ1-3,CASGKQGTTGNTIYF,TGCGCCAGCGGGAAACAGGGAACAACTGGAAACACCATATATTTT
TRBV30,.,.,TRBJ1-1,CAWSGVRRNTEAFF,TGTGCCTGGAGTGGAGTAAGACGGAACACTGAAGCTTTCTTT
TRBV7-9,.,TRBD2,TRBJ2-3,CASSLGLAGGWWADTQYF,TGTGCCAGCAGCTTAGGACTAGCGGGGGGCTGGTGGGCAGATACGCAGTATTTT
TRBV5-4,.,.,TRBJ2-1,CASSLVHVDEQFF,TGTGCCAGCAGCTTGGTTCATGTGGATGAGCAGTTCTTC
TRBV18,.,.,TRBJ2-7,CASSSVGQTYSSYEQYF,TGTGCCAGCTCCTCGGTGGGGCAGACATATAGCTCCTACGAGCAGTACTTC
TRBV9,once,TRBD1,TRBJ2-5,CASSAPTGVGQETQYF,TGTGCCAGCAGCGCCCCGACAGGGGTAGGTCAAGAGACCCAGTACTTC
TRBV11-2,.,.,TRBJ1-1,CASTKRAENTEAFF,TGTGCCAGCACTAAGAGGGCAGAGAACACTGAAGCTTTCTTT
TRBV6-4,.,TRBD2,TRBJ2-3,CASSEASGPTDTQYF,TGTGCCAGCAGTGAGGCTAGCGGACCCACAGATACGCAGTATTTT
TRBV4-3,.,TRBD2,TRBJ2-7,CASSQDNSPGLAYYEQYF,TGCGCCAGCAGCCAAGATAACTCCCCGGGACTAGCTTACTACGAGCAGTACTTC
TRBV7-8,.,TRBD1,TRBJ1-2,CASSSINRGYDGYTF,TGTGCCAGCAGCTCGATAAACAGGGGGTATGACGGCTACACCTTC
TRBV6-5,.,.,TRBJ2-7,CASSYNSGGTYEQYF,TGTGCCAGCAGTTATAATTCGGGCGGTACCTACGAGCAGTACTTC
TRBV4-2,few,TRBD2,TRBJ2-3,CASSQELGGAGRDTQYF,TGTGCCAGCAGCCAAGAACTCGGAGGAGCGGGGAGGGATACGCAGTATTTT
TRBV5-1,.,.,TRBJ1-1,CASVGGETGNTEAFF,TGCGCCAGCGTCGGGGGCGAAACAGGGAACACTGAAGCTTTCTTT
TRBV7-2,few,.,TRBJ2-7,CASSYGGGYEQYF,TGTGCCAGCAGCTATGGGGGAGGCTACGAGCAGTACTTC
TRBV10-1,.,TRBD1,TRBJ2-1,CASSAGDRDYNEQFF,TGCGCCAGCAGCGCCGGGGACAGGGACTACAATGAGCAGTTCTTC
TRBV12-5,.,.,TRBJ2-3,CASGLTLGGPDTQYF,TGTGCTAGTGGTTTGACCCTCGGGGGCCCAGATACGCAGTATTTT
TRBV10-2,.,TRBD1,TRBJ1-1,CASSRDRAMNTEAFF,TGCGCCAGCAGCCGGGACAGGGCGATGAACACTGAAGCTTTCTTT
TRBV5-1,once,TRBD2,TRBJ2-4,CASSLNPGLAGGAKNIQYF,TGCGCCAGCAGCCTAAATCCGGGACTAGCGGGGGGAGCCAAAAACATTCAGTACTTC
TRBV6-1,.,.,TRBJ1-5,CASSELWGPQPQHF,TGTGCCAGCAGTGAATTATGGGGCCCCCAGCCCCAGCATTTT
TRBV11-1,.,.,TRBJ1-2,CASSAWDRPNYGYTF,TGTGCCAGCAGCGCATGGGACCGCCCTAACTATGGCTACACCTTC